One T cell receptor (beta chain) is described in this entry. Profiled with immunoSEQ multiplex PCR; TCRdb holds only in-frame clones, not every one. The profile shows 180,000 or so clones, 75% to 90% of them singletons. The sample belongs to a study of blood T cell repertoires in COVID-19. Trimming at V came to 0 bases and at J to 0 bases, leaving 11 bases not matched to a gene. The CDR3 has 19 residues. CDR1 and CDR2 (germline): KGHSH, LQKENI. This sequence originates from an older woman who had recovered from COVID-19. The chain recombines TRBV18 with TRBJ1-2, with 9 bases lining up with TRBD1. Sequencing was performed on PBMCs or T cells enriched from blood (not recorded which). The CDR3: CASSPPGGQGGPANYGYTF. The CDR3 DNA reads TGTGCCAGCTCACCACCGGGGGGACAGGGAGGCCCAGCTAACTATGGCTACACCTTC.